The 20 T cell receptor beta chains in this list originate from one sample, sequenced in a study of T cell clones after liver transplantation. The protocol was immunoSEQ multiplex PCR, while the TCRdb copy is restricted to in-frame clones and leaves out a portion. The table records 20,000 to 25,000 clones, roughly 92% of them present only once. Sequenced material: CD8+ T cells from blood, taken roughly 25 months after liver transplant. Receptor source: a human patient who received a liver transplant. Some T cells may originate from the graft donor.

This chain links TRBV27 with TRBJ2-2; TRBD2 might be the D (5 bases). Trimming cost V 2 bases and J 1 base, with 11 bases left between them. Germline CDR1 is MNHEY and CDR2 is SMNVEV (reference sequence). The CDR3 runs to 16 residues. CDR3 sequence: CASSLLGGGNTGELFF. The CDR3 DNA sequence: TGTGCCAGCAGTTTACTCGGCGGAGGGAACACCGGGGAGCTGTTTTTT.

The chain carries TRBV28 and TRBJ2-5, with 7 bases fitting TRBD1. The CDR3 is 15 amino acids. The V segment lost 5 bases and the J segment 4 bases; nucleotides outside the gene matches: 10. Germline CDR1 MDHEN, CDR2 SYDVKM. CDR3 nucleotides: TGTGCCAGCAGTCCAATACAGGGGTGGGGAGAGACCCAGTACTTC. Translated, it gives CASSPIQGWGETQYF.

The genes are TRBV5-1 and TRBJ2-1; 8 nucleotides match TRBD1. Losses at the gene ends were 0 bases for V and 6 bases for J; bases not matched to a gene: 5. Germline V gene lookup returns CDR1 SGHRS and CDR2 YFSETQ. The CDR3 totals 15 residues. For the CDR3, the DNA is TGCGCCAGCAGCTTGGTACAGGGGGAGCTCAATGAGCAGTTCTTC. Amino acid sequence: CASSLVQGELNEQFF.

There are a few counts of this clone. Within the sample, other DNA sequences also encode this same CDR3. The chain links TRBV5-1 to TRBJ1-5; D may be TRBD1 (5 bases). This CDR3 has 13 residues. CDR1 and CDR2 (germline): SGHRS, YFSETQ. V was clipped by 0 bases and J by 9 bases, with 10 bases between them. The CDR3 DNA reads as TGCGCCAGCAGCTTGGAAGGGGATAGGCCCCAGCATTTT. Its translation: CASSLEGDRPQHF.

CDR3 bases: TGTGCCAGCAGCTCAGTCCCGGGACAGGGGGCCGGCACTGAAGCTTTCTTT. This translates into CASSSVPGQGAGTEAFF. The V gene is TRBV7-3, the J gene TRBJ1-1, with 12 bases identical to TRBD1. CDR3 length: 17 residues. The germline CDR1 and CDR2 sequences are SGHTA and FQGTGA. With 4 bases clipped from V and 4 bases from J, the junction kept 10 bases outside the gene matches.

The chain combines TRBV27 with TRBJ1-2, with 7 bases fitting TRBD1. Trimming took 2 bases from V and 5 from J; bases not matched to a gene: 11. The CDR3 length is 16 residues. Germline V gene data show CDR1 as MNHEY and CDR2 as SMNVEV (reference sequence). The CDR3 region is CASSLAGAAGGYGYTF. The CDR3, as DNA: TGTGCCAGCAGTTTAGCGGGGGCGGCAGGGGGGTATGGCTACACCTTC.

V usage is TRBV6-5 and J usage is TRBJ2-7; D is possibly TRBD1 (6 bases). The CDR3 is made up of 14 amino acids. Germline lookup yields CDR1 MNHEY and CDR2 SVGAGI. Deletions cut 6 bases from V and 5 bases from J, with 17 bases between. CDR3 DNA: TGTGCCAGCAGGACCGGGGACAATTTCCACGAGCAGTACTTC. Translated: CASRTGDNFHEQYF.

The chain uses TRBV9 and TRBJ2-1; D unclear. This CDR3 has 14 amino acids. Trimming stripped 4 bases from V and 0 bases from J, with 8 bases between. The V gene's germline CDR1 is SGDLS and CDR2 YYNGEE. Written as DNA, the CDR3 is TGTGCCAGCAGCTCCCCATTCTCCTACAATGAGCAGTTCTTC. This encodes CASSSPFSYNEQFF. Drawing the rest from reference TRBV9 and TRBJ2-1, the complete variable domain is DSGVTQTPKHLITATGQRVTLRCSPRSGDLSVYWYQQSLDQGLQFLIQYYNGEERAKGNILERFSAQQFPDLHSELNLSSLELGDSALYFCASSSPFSYNEQFFGPGTRLTVL.

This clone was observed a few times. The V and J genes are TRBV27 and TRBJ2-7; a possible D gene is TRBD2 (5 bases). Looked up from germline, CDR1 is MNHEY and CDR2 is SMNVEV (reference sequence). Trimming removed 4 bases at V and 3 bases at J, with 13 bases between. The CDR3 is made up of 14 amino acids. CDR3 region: CASSSGGGLYEQYF. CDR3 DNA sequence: TGTGCCAGCAGTTCGGGCGGCGGACTCTACGAGCAGTACTTC.

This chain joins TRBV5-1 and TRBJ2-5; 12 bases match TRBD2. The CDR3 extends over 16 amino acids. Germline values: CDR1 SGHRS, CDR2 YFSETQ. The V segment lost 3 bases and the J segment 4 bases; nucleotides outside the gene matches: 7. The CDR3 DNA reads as TGCGCCAGCAGCTGGGCCGGACTAGCGGGGATAGAGACCCAGTACTTC. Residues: CASSWAGLAGIETQYF.

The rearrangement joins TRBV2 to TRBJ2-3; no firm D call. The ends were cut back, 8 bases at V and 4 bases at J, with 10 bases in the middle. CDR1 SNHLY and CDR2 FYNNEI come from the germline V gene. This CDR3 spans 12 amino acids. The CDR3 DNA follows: TGTGCCAGCCGGGTGACGGCAGATACGCAGTATTTT. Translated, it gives CASRVTADTQYF.

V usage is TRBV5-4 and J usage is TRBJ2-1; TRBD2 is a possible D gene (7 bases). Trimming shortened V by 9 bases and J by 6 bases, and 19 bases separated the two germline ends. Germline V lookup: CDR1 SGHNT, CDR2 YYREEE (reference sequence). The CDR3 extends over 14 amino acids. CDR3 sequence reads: CATEGEGLGNEQFF. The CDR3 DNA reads TGTGCCACGGAGGGGGAGGGCCTCGGCAATGAGCAGTTCTTC.

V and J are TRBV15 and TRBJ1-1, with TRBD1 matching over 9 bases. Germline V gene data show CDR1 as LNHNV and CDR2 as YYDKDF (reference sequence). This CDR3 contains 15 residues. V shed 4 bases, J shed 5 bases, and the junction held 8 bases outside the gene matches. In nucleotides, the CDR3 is TGTGCCACCAGCACCGGGGACAGGGAGGATACTGAAGCTTTCTTT. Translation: CATSTGDREDTEAFF.

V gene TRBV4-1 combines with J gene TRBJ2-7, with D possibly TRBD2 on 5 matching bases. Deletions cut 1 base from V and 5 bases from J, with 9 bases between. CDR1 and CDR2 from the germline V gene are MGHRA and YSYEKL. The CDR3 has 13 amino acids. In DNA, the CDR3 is TGCGCCAGCAGCCAAGGTGCCGGGGACGAGCAGTACTTC. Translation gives CASSQGAGDEQYF.

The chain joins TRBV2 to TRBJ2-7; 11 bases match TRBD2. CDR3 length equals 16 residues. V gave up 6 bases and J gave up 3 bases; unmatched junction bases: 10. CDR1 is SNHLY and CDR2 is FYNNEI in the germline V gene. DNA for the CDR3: TGTGCCAGCAGCTGGACAGCTAGCGGGAGGTTCTACGAGCAGTACTTC. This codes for CASSWTASGRFYEQYF.

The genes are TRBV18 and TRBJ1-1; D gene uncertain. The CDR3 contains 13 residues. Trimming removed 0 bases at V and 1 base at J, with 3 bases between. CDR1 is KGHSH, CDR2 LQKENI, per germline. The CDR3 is CASSPPTNTEAFF. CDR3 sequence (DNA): TGTGCCAGCTCACCACCCACGAACACTGAAGCTTTCTTT.

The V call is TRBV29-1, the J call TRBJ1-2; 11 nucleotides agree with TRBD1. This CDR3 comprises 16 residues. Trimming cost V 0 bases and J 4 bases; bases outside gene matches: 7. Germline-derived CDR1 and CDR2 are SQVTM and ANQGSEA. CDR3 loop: CSVEDQGGTGGYGYTF. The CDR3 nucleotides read TGCAGCGTTGAAGATCAAGGAGGGACAGGGGGCTATGGCTACACCTTC.

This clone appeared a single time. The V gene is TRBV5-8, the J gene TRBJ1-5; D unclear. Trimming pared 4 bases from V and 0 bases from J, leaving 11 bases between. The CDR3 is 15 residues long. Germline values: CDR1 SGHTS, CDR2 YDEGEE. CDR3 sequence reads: CASSTGLNSNQPQHF. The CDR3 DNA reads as TGTGCCAGCAGCACCGGACTTAATAGCAATCAGCCCCAGCATTTT.

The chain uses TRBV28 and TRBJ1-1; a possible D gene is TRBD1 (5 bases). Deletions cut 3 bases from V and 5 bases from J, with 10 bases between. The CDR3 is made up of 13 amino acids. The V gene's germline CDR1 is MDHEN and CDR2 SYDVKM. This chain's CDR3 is CASSFRGVTEAFF. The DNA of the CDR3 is TGTGCCAGCAGTTTCCGGGGGGTTACTGAAGCTTTCTTT. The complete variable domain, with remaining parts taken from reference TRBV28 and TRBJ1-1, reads DVKVTQSSRYLVKRTGEKVFLECVQDMDHENMFWYRQDPGLGLRLIYFSYDVKMKEKGDIPEGYSVSREKKERFSLILESASTNQTSMYLCASSFRGVTEAFFGQGTRLTVV.

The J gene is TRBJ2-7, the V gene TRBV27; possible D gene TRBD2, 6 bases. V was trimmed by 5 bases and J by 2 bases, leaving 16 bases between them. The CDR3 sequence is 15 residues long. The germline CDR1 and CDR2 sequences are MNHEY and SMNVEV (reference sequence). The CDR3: CASSLLASAPYEQYF. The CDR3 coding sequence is TGTGCCAGCAGTCTGCTAGCGTCTGCCCCCTACGAGCAGTACTTC.